This TCR beta chain was observed in a study of cytomegalovirus exposure and HLA in healthy donors. Study-wide results and caveats: At a 0.05 false discovery rate, a later analysis found about 17,000 TCR beta sequences to be associated with HLA alleles.

The PCR made use of 60 Vbeta and 13 Jbeta primers. Generated by immunoSEQ multiplex PCR, the TCRdb table keeps only in-frame clones and is missing some. Here the sample spans around 130,000 clones, approximately 8% being singletons. The CDR3 has 18 amino acids. Germline CDR1 KGHSH, CDR2 LQKENI. The junction had 11 bases not matched to a gene; V was cut back by 2 bases and J by 1 base. About this clone: Antigen: not known.

The sample consisted of PBMCs. The chain is built from TRBV18 and TRBJ1-5; 7 bases fit TRBD1. The sequence was collected from a woman aged 40 to 50 in good health and CMV-seropositive. The CDR3 protein is CASSPGISGQRSNQPQHF. As DNA, the CDR3 is TGTGCCAGCTCACCAGGGATCTCGGGACAGAGGAGCAATCAGCCCCAGCATTTT.